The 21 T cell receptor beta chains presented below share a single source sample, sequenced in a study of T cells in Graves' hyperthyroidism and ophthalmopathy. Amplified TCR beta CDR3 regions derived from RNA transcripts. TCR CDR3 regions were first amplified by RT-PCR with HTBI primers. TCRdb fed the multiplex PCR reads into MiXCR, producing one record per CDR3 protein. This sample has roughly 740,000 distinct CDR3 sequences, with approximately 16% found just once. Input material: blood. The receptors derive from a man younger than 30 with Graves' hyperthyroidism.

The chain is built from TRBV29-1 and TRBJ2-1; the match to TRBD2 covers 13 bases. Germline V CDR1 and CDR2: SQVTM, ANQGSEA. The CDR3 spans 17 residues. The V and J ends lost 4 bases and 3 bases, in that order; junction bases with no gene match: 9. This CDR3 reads CSVVTSGRASHYNEQFF. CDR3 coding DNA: TGCAGCGTTGTTACTAGCGGGAGGGCCTCCCACTACAATGAGCAGTTCTTC.

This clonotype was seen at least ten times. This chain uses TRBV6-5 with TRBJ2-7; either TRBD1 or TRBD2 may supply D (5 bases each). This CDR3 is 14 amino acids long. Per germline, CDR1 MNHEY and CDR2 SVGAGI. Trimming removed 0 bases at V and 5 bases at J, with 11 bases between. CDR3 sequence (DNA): TGTGCCAGCAGTTACTCCGGGACCCCGCACGAGCAGTACTTC. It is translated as CASSYSGTPHEQYF.

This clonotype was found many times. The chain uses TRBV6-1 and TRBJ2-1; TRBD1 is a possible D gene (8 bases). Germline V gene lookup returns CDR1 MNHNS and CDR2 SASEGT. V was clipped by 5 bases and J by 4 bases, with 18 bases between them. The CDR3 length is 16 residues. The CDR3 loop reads CASSLRTGGGYNEQFF. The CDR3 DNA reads TGTGCCAGCAGTCTAAGAACAGGGGGGGGATACAATGAGCAGTTCTTC.

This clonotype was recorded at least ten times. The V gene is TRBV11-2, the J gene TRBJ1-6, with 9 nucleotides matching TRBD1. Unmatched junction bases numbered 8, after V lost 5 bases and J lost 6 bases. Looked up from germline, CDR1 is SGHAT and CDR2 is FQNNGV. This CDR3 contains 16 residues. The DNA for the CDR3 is TGTGCCAGCAGCCAGAGTACAGGGGGCAGTAATTCACCCCTCCACTTT. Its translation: CASSQSTGGSNSPLHF.

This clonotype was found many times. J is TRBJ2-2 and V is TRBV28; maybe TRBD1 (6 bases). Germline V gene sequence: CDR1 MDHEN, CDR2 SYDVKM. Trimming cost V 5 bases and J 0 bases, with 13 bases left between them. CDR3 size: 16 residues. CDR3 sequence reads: CASSARTVANTGELFF. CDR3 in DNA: TGTGCCAGCAGTGCCCGGACAGTCGCGAACACCGGGGAGCTGTTTTTT.

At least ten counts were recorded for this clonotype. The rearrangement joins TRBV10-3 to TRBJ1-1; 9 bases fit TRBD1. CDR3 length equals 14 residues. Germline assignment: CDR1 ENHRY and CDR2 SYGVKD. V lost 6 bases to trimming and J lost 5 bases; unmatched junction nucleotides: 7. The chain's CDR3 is CAISPTGGETEAFF. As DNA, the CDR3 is TGTGCCATCAGCCCGACAGGGGGTGAAACTGAAGCTTTCTTT.

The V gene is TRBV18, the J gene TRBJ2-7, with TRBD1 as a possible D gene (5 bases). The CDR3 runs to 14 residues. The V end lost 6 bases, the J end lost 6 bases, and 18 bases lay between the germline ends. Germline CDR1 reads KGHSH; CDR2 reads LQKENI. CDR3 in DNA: TGTGCCAGCTCCCTGGGGCCTACCGGGTCCGAGCAGTACTTC. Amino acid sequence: CASSLGPTGSEQYF.

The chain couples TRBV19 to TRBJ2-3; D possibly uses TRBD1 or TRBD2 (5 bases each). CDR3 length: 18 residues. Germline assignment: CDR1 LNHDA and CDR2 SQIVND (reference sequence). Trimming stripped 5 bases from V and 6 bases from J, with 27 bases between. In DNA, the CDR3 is TGTGCCAGTAGTCCAGGAAAAGGGACGAAGTTCGTGGGGGATACGCAGTATTTT. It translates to CASSPGKGTKFVGDTQYF. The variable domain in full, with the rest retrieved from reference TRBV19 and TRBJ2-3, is DGGITQSPKYLFRKEGQNVTLSCEQNLNHDAMYWYRQDPGQGLRLIYYSQIVNDFQKGDIAEGYSVSREKKESFPLTVTSAQKNPTAFYLCASSPGKGTKFVGDTQYFGPGTRLTVL.

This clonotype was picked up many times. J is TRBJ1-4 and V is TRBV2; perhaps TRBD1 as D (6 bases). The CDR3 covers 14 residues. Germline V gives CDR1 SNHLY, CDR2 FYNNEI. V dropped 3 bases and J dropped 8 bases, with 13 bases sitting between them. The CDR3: CASSDRGEREKLFF. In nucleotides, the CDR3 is TGTGCCAGCAGTGACAGGGGAGAGAGAGAAAAACTGTTTTTT.

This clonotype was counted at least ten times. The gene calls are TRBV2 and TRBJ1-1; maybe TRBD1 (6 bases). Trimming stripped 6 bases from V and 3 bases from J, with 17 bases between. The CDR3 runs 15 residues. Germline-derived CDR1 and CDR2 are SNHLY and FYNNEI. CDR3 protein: CASRHRTAHDTEAFF. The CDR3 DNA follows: TGTGCCAGCAGGCATAGGACAGCGCATGACACTGAAGCTTTCTTT.

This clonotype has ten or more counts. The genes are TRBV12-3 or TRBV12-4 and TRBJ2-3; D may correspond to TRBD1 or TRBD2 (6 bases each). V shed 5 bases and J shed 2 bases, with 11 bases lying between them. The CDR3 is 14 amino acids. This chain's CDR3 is CASSRGGSTDTQYF. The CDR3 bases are TGTGCCAGCAGTCGAGGGGGGTCCACAGATACGCAGTATTTT.

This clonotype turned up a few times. The CDR3 sequence is CASGPGGEGYTF. In DNA, the CDR3 is TGTGCCAGCGGACCGGGGGGAGAAGGCTACACCTTC. The V gene is TRBV7-9, the J gene TRBJ1-2, with D possibly matching TRBD1 (5 bases). CDR1 is SEHNR and CDR2 is FQNEAQ in the germline V gene (reference sequence). Deletions cut 8 bases from V and 8 bases from J, with 15 bases between. CDR3 length: 12 amino acids. Full variable domain (outside the CDR3, taken from reference TRBV7-9 and TRBJ1-2): DTGVSQNPRHKITKRGQNVTFRCDPISEHNRLYWYRQTLGQGPEFLTYFQNEAQLEKSRLLSDRFSAERPKGSFSTLEIQRTEQGDSAMYLCASGPGGEGYTFGSGTRLTVV.

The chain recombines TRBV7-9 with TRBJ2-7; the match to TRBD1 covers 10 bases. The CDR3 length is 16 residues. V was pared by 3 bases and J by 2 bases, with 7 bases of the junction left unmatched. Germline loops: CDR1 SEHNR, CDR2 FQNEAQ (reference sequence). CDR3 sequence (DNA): TGTGCCAGCAGCTTGATGCCCGGGACAGGGGCCTACGAGCAGTACTTC. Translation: CASSLMPGTGAYEQYF.

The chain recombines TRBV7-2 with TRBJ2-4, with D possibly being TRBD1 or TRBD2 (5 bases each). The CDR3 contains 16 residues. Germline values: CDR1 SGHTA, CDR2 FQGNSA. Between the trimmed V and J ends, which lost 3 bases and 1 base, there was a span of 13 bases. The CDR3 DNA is TGTGCCAGCAGCTTCAGGGAGAAAGATGCCAAAAACATTCAGTACTTC. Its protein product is CASSFREKDAKNIQYF. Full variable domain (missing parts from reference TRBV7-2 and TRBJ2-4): GAGVSQSPSNKVTEKGKDVELRCDPISGHTALYWYRQSLGQGLEFLIYFQGNSAPDKSGLPSDRFSAERTGGSVSTLTIQRTQQEDSAVYLCASSFREKDAKNIQYFGAGTRLSVL.

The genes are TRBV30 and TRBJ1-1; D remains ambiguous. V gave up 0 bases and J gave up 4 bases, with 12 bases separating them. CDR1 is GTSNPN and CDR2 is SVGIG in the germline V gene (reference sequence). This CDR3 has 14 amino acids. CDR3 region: CAWSVGPTSTEAFF. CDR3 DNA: TGTGCCTGGAGTGTTGGCCCAACCTCCACTGAAGCTTTCTTT.

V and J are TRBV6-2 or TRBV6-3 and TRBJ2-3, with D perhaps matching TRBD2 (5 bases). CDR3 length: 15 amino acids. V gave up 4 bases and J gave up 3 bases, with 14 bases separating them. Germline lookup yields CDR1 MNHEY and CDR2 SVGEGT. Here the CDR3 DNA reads TGTGCCAGCAGTTCCCCCCGGGAAACAACAGATACGCAGTATTTT. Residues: CASSSPRETTDTQYF.

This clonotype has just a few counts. The CDR3 spells CASSLEDRVNTEAFF. CDR3 DNA: TGTGCCAGCAGCTTGGAGGACAGGGTGAACACTGAAGCTTTCTTT. The rearrangement joins TRBV11-3 to TRBJ1-1; 8 bases fit TRBD1. Losses at the gene ends were 3 bases for V and 0 bases for J; bases not matched to a gene: 3. Germline-derived CDR1 and CDR2 are SGHNT and YENEEA. This CDR3 region has 15 residues. Full variable domain (rest looked up from reference TRBV11-3 and TRBJ1-1): EAGVVQSPRYKIIEKKQPVAFWCNPISGHNTLYWYLQNLGQGPELLIRYENEEAVDDSQLPKDRFSAERLKGVDSTLKIQPAELGDSAVYLCASSLEDRVNTEAFFGQGTRLTVV.

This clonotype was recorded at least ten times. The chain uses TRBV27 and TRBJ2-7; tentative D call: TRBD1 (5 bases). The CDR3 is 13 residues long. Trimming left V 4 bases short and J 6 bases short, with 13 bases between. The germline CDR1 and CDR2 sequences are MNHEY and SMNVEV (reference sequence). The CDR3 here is CASSSNRNFEQYF. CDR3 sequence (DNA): TGTGCCAGCAGTTCAAACAGGAACTTCGAGCAGTACTTC.

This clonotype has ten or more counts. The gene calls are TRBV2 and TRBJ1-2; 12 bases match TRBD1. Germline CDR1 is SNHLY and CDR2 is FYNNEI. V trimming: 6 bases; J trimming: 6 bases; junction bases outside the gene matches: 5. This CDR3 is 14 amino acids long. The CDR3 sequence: CASRGTGGFDGYTF. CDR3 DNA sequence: TGTGCCAGCAGAGGGACAGGGGGCTTCGATGGCTACACCTTC.

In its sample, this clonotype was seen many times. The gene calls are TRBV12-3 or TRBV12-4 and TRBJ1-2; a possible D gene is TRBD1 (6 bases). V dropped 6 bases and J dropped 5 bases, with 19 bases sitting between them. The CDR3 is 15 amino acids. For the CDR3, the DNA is TGTGCCAGCAGCCTAATAGGGACATTCGGATATGGCTACACCTTC. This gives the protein CASSLIGTFGYGYTF.

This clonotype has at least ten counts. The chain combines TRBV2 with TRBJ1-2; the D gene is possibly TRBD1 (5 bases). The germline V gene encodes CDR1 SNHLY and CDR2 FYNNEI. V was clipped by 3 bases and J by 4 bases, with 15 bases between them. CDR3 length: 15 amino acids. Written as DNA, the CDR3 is TGTGCCAGCAGTGACGCGGGGTTGGGGGGCTATGGCTACACCTTC. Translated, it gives CASSDAGLGGYGYTF. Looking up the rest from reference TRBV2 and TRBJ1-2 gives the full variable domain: EPEVTQTPSHQVTQMGQEVILRCVPISNHLYFYWYRQILGQKVEFLVSFYNNEISEKSEIFDDQFSVERPDGSNFTLKIRSTKLEDSAMYFCASSDAGLGGYGYTFGSGTRLTVV.